The 23 T cell receptor beta chains in this list originate from one sample, sequenced in a study of post-analysis software for immune sequencing data. The antigens of these receptors remain unknown. Study outcomes and limitations: The study found TRBV5-6, TRBV5-1 and TRBV20-1 among a handful of TRBV segments more frequent in patients than controls.

Unique molecular identifiers tagged the TCR beta cDNA libraries. MiXCR, applied by TCRdb to the PCR reads, yields one record per CDR3 protein. This sample has hundreds of thousands of distinct CDR3 sequences, with roughly 30% found just once. Source material: blood. The receptors originated from a girl aged 10 to 17 with multiple sclerosis.

The chain links TRBV12-3 or TRBV12-4 to TRBJ2-7, with D possibly matching TRBD2 (5 bases). The CDR3 sequence is 15 residues long. Trimming took 7 bases from V and 1 from J, leaving 17 bases between them. In nucleotides, the CDR3 is TGTGCCAGCACCCAGCTAGCCGGGTTTTCCTACGAGCAGTACTTC. It yields the protein CASTQLAGFSYEQYF.

This clonotype has a count of ten or more. The chain links TRBV20-1 to TRBJ2-5; D is unresolved. The CDR3 is 16 amino acids. Germline V gene lookup returns CDR1 DFQATT and CDR2 SNEGSKA (reference sequence). The germline V and J ends were trimmed by 3 bases and 5 bases, with 22 bases remaining between them. CDR3 sequence reads: CSARGYLGSLGETQYF. The CDR3 coding sequence is TGCAGTGCTAGGGGCTATTTGGGGTCCCTCGGGGAGACCCAGTACTTC.

The CDR3 nucleotides read TGTGCCAGCTCCCCCCTACATGGAGATACGCAGTATTTT. This translates into CASSPLHGDTQYF. The genes are TRBV18 and TRBJ2-3, with D unclear. Trimming took 6 bases from V and 5 from J, leaving 12 bases between them. The CDR3 covers 13 residues. The germline CDR1 and CDR2 sequences are KGHSH and LQKENI. Full variable domain (rest looked up from reference TRBV18 and TRBJ2-3): NAGVMQNPRHLVRRRGQEARLRCSPMKGHSHVYWYRQLPEEGLKFMVYLQKENIIDESGMPKERFSAEFPKEGPSILRIQQVVRGDSAAYFCASSPLHGDTQYFGPGTRLTVL.

The chain employs TRBV10-3 and TRBJ1-2, with TRBD1 matching over 9 bases. Germline CDR1 ENHRY, CDR2 SYGVKD. Trimming at V came to 5 bases and at J to 2 bases, leaving 6 bases not matched to a gene. The CDR3 is made up of 15 amino acids. CDR3 loop: CAISKDRGWNYGYTF. CDR3 in DNA: TGTGCCATCAGTAAGGACAGGGGATGGAACTATGGCTACACCTTC.

The chain carries TRBV12-3 or TRBV12-4 and TRBJ1-5; D is possibly TRBD1 (5 bases). The CDR3 consists of 15 residues. Deletions cut 4 bases from V and 7 bases from J, with 17 bases between. In DNA, the CDR3 is TGTGCCAGCAGTTCTACAGACCCAGGGTACCAGCCCCAGCATTTT. Protein sequence: CASSSTDPGYQPQHF.

The V and J genes are TRBV24-1 and TRBJ2-1; 10 positions match TRBD2. V lost 3 bases, J lost 2 bases, and 6 bases stayed unmatched. The CDR3 covers 17 residues. From germline, CDR1 is KGHDR and CDR2 SFDVKD. CDR3 nucleotides: TGTGCCACCAGTGATGAAAGCGGGGGGGGACCCTACAATGAGCAGTTCTTC. Translation: CATSDESGGGPYNEQFF.

The V and J genes are TRBV7-2 and TRBJ2-3, with no clear D. CDR3 size: 14 residues. V was clipped by 4 bases and J by 4 bases, with 12 bases between them. Germline assignment: CDR1 SGHTA and CDR2 FQGNSA. The chain's CDR3 is CASSSPQVPDTQYF. CDR3 sequence (DNA): TGTGCCAGCAGCTCCCCCCAGGTTCCAGATACGCAGTATTTT.

Of note for this clonotype: One end of the junction is discordant with germline, which a read error may explain. This chain joins TRBV20-1 and TRBJ1-1, with D perhaps TRBD1 (5 bases). CDR1 is DFQATT, CDR2 SNEGSKA, per germline (reference sequence). The CDR3 is 13 amino acids. CDR3 amino acids: CSAREPGGTGAFF. The CDR3 DNA is TGCAGTGCTAGAGAACCGGGGGGTACTGGAGCTTTCTTT.

In this sample, this clonotype turned up a few times. The genes are TRBV4-2 and TRBJ1-5; TRBD1 might be the D (6 bases). The CDR3 is made up of 15 amino acids. Deletions cut 1 base from V and 5 bases from J, with 12 bases between. CDR1 and CDR2 (germline): LGHNA, YNFKEQ. This chain's CDR3 is CASSQVQGLDQPQHF. CDR3 coding DNA: TGTGCCAGCAGCCAAGTTCAGGGGTTGGATCAGCCCCAGCATTTT.

This clonotype was counted between two and nine times. This rearrangement joins TRBV7-6 to TRBJ2-2, with 10 bases identical to TRBD2. The CDR3 runs 17 residues. The V gene end was trimmed by 5 bases and the J gene end by 3 bases; junction bases not matched to a gene: 9. Germline V gives CDR1 SGHVS, CDR2 FNYEAQ. CDR3 sequence (DNA): TGTGCCAGCAGCAGCAGGCTAGCGGGAGTGCACACCGGGGAGCTGTTTTTT. It encodes CASSSRLAGVHTGELFF.

The chain carries TRBV15 and TRBJ2-1; TRBD1 agrees at 12 bases. The ends lost 5 bases at V and 6 bases at J; junction bases unmatched: 5. In germline, CDR1 is LNHNV, CDR2 YYDKDF (reference sequence). This CDR3 is 15 amino acids long. The CDR3 bases are TGTGCCACCAGCCCCCGGGACAGGGGGCTCAATGAGCAGTTCTTC. Translation: CATSPRDRGLNEQFF.

The chain couples TRBV12-3 or TRBV12-4 to TRBJ1-6; TRBD1 is a possible D gene (5 bases). Trimming removed 2 bases at V and 10 bases at J, with 9 bases between. The CDR3 loop spans 13 amino acids. CDR3 nucleotide sequence: TGTGCCAGCAGTTTACCAGGGCGCTCACCCCTCCACTTT. It translates to CASSLPGRSPLHF.

The chain couples TRBV6-5 to TRBJ1-2; perhaps TRBD1 as D (5 bases). V lost 0 bases and J lost 5, with 16 bases in between. CDR3 length equals 16 residues. CDR1 is MNHEY and CDR2 is SVGAGI in the germline V gene. CDR3 sequence: CASSYSIGQGVYGYTF. CDR3 in DNA: TGTGCCAGCAGTTACTCGATCGGGCAGGGAGTATATGGCTACACCTTC.

The J gene is TRBJ2-7, the V gene TRBV10-3; TRBD2 matches 12 bases. The J call is uncertain, as TRBJ2-5 better fits the DNA end. Germline V gene data show CDR1 as ENHRY and CDR2 as SYGVKD. The CDR3 runs 16 residues. CDR3 region: CAISAPGLAGRGTQYF. CDR3 coding DNA: TGTGCCATCAGTGCCCCCGGACTAGCGGGAAGGGGGACCCAGTACTTC.

The rearrangement links TRBV4-3 to TRBJ1-6, with D possibly matching TRBD1 (6 bases). The CDR3 covers 15 residues. Germline CDR1 and CDR2: LGHNA and YSLEER. Trimming pared 4 bases from V and 7 bases from J, leaving 14 bases between. As DNA, the CDR3 is TGCGCCAGCAGCCTCAACAGGGAGAGCAATTCACCCCTCCACTTT. Protein sequence: CASSLNRESNSPLHF.

This sequence joins TRBV7-2 and TRBJ2-5, with TRBD1 as a possible D gene (5 bases). The J call is uncertain, as TRBJ2-7 better fits the DNA end. The CDR3 has 15 amino acids. Germline CDR1 reads SGHTA; CDR2 reads FQGNSA. The CDR3 here is CASSLVSGISHEQYF. CDR3 nucleotide sequence: TGTGCCAGCAGCTTAGTATCAGGGATTAGTCACGAGCAGTACTTC.

The genes are TRBV11-2 and TRBJ2-1; 8 bases align to TRBD2. Germline V lookup: CDR1 SGHAT, CDR2 FQNNGV. Trimming took 6 bases from V and 3 from J; bases not matched to a gene: 7. The CDR3 has 15 residues. This CDR3 reads CASRLSRGGYNEQFF. Here the CDR3 DNA reads TGTGCCAGCAGGCTGTCCCGGGGGGGCTACAATGAGCAGTTCTTC. Full variable domain (missing parts from reference TRBV11-2 and TRBJ2-1): EAGVAQSPRYKIIEKRQSVAFWCNPISGHATLYWYQQILGQGPKLLIQFQNNGVVDDSQLPKDRFSAERLKGVDSTLKIQPAKLEDSAVYLCASRLSRGGYNEQFFGPGTRLTVL.

This sequence joins TRBV15 and TRBJ1-2; D is perhaps TRBD1 (5 bases). CDR1 LNHNV and CDR2 YYDKDF come from the germline V gene (reference sequence). Deletions cut 0 bases from V and 2 bases from J, with 10 bases between. The CDR3 consists of 15 residues. CDR3 bases: TGTGCCACCAGCAGAGATCGGGGCCCGAACTATGGCTACACCTTC. Protein product: CATSRDRGPNYGYTF.

This clonotype appeared a few times. The rearrangement joins TRBV20-1 to TRBJ1-1, with a tentative D call TRBD1 (5 bases). CDR1 and CDR2 (germline): DFQATT, SNEGSKA (reference sequence). This CDR3 spans 14 amino acids. V lost 8 bases, J lost 4 bases, and 20 bases lay in between. Written as DNA, the CDR3 is TGCAGTCCCTGGGCCTCGGGGGGTATCACTGAAGCTTTCTTT. As protein: CSPWASGGITEAFF.

The V gene is TRBV25-1, the J gene TRBJ2-3, with 13 nucleotides matching TRBD2. The germline gives CDR1 MGHDK, CDR2 SYGVNS. V shed 10 bases, J shed 4 bases, and the junction held 20 bases outside the gene matches. The CDR3 spans 19 residues. Here the CDR3 reads CANTRGTSGTKMGPDTQYF. In DNA, the CDR3 is TGTGCCAACACTAGAGGGACTAGCGGGACGAAAATGGGGCCAGATACGCAGTATTTT. Full variable domain (missing parts from reference TRBV25-1 and TRBJ2-3): EADIYQTPRYLVIGTGKKITLECSQTMGHDKMYWYQQDPGMELHLIHYSYGVNSTEKGDLSSESTVSRIRTEHFPLTLESARPSHTSQYLCANTRGTSGTKMGPDTQYFGPGTRLTVL.

This clonotype turned up a few times. The rearrangement joins TRBV24-1 to TRBJ2-1, with 10 bases identical to TRBD2. The CDR3 is made up of 16 amino acids. CDR1 is KGHDR, CDR2 SFDVKD, per germline. V gave up 3 bases and J gave up 6 bases; unmatched junction bases: 7. CDR3 loop: CATSDLSGGASNEQFF. In DNA form, the CDR3 reads TGTGCCACCAGTGATCTAAGCGGGGGGGCATCCAATGAGCAGTTCTTC.

This rearrangement joins TRBV5-1 to TRBJ1-4; tentatively, D is TRBD1 (6 bases). V was clipped by 4 bases and J by 5 bases, with 18 bases between them. Per the germline V gene, CDR1 is SGHRS and CDR2 is YFSETQ. This CDR3 is built from 16 residues. The CDR3 loop is CASSPHLDRSNEKLFF. CDR3 bases: TGCGCCAGCAGCCCGCACTTGGACAGATCAAATGAAAAACTGTTTTTT.

The chain couples TRBV6-1 to TRBJ2-1; D might be TRBD1 or TRBD2, each matching 5 bases. The V gene lost 0 bases and the J gene lost 8 bases, with 20 bases spanning the gap. This CDR3 is built from 17 residues. Germline V gene sequence: CDR1 MNHNS, CDR2 SASEGT. CDR3 sequence reads: CASSEAAKGTLLYEQFF. As DNA, the CDR3 is TGTGCCAGCAGTGAAGCCGCCAAGGGGACCCTGCTGTATGAGCAGTTCTTC.